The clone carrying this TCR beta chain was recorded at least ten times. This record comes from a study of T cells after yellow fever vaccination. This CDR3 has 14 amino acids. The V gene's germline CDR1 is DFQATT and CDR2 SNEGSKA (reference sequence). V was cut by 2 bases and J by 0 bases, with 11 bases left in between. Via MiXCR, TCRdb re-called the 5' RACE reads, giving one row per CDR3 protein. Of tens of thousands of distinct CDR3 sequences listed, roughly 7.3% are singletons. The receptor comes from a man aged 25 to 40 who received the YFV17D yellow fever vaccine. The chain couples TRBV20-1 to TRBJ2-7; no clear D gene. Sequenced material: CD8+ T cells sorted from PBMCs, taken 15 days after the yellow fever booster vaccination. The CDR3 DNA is TGCAGTGCTAGAAGCTCGGTGAGCTCCTACGAGCAGTACTTC. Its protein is CSARSSVSSYEQYF.